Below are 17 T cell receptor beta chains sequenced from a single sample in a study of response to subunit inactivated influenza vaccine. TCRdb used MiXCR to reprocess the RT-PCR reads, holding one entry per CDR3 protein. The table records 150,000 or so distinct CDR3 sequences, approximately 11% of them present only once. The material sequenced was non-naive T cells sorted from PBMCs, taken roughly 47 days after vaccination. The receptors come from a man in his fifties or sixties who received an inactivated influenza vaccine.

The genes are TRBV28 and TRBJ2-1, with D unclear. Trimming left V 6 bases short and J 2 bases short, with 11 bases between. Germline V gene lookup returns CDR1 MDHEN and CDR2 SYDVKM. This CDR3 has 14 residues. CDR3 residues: CASSLSQPYNEQFF. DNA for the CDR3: TGTGCCAGCAGCCTTTCTCAGCCCTACAATGAGCAGTTCTTC.

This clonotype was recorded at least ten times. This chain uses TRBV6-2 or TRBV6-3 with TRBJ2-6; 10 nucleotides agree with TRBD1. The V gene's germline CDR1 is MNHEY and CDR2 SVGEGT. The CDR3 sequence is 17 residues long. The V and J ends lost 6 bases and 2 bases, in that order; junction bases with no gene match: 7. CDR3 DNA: TGTGCCAGCAGCCTAGGGACAGGGGTTCCTGGGGCCAACGTCCTGACTTTC. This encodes CASSLGTGVPGANVLTF.

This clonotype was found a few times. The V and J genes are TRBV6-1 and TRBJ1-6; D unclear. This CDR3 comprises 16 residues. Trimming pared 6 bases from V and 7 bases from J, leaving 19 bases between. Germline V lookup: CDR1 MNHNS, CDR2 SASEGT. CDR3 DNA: TGTGCCAGCAGAACTACCGTCTTGATATGGAATTCACCCCTCCACTTT. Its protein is CASRTTVLIWNSPLHF.

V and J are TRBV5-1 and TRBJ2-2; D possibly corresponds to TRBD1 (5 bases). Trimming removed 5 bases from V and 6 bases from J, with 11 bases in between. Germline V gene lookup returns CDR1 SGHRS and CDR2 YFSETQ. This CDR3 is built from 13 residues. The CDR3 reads CASRYQGSGELFF. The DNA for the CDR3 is TGCGCCAGCAGATACCAGGGTTCCGGGGAGCTGTTTTTT.

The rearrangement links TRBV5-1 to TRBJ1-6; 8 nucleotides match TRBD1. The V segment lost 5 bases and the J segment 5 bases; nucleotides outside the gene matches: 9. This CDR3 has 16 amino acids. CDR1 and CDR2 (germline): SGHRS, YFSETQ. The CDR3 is CASRYGQGGHNSPLHF. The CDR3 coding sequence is TGCGCCAGCAGATACGGACAGGGAGGTCATAATTCACCCCTCCACTTT.

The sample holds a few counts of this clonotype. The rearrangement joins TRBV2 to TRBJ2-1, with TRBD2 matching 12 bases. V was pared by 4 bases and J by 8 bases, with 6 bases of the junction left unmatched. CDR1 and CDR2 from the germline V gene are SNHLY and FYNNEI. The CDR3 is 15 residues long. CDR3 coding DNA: TGTGCCAGCAGTGTTCCTAGCGGGGGGGCCCATGAGCAGTTCTTC. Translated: CASSVPSGGAHEQFF.

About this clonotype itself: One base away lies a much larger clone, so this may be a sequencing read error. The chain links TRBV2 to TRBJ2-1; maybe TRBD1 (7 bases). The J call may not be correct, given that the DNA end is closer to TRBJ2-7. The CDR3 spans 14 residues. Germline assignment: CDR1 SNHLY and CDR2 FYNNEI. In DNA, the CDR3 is TGTGCCAGCAGGGAGGGGGCCCACTACAATGAGCAGTACTTC. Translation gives CASREGAHYNEQYF.

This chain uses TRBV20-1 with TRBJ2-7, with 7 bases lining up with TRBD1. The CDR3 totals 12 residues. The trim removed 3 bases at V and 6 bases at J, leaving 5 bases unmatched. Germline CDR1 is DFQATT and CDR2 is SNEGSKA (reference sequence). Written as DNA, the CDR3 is TGCAGTGCTAGTAGGGGGCGCGGCGAGCAGTACTTC. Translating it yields CSASRGRGEQYF.

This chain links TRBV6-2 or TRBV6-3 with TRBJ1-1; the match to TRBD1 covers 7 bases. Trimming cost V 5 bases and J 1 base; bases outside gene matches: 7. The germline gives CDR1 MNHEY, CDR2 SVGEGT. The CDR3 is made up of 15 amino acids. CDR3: CASSKRQGENTEAFF. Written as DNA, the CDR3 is TGTGCCAGCAGTAAGCGACAGGGAGAGAACACTGAAGCTTTCTTT.

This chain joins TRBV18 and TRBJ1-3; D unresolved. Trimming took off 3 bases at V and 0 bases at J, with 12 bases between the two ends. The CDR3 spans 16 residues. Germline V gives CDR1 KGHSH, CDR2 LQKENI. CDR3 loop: CASSPDLRLSGNTIYF. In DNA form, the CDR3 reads TGTGCCAGCTCACCGGACTTAAGGCTCTCTGGAAACACCATATATTTT.

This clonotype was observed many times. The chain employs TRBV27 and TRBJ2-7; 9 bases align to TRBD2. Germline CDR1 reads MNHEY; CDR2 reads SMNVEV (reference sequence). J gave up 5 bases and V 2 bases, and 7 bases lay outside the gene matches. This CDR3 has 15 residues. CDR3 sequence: CASSLQAGGSNEQYF. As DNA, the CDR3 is TGTGCCAGCAGTTTACAAGCGGGGGGCTCTAACGAGCAGTACTTC.

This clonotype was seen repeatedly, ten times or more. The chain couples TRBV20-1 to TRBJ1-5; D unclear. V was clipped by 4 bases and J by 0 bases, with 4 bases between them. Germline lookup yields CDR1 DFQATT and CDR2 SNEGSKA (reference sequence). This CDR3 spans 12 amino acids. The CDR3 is CSATHSNQPQHF. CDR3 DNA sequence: TGCAGTGCTACCCATAGCAATCAGCCCCAGCATTTT.

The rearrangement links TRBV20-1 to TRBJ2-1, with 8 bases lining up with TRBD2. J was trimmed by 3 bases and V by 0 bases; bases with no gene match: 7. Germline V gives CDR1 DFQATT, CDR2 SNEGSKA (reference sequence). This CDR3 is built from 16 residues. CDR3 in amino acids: CSARDRRSGSYNEQFF. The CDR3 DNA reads TGCAGTGCTAGAGATCGACGCAGCGGGAGCTACAATGAGCAGTTCTTC.

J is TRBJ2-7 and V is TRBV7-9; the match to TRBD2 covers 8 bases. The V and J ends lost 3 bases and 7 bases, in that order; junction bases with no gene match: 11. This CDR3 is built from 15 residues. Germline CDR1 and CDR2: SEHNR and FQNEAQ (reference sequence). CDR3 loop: CASSFGGGGIREQYF. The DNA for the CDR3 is TGTGCCAGCAGCTTCGGGGGGGGCGGAATCCGGGAGCAGTACTTC.

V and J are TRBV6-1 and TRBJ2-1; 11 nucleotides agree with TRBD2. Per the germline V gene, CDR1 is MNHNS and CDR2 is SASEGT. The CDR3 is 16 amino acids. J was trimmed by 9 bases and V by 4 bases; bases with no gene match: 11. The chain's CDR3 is CASSGMIAGGLTEQFF. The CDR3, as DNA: TGTGCCAGCAGTGGGATGATAGCGGGGGGGTTGACTGAGCAGTTCTTC.

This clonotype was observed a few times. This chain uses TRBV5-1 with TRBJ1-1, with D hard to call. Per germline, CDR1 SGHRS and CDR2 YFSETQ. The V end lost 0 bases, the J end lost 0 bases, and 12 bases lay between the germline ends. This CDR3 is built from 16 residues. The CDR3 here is CASSLAGTPMNTEAFF. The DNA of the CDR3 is TGCGCCAGCAGCTTGGCCGGAACACCTATGAACACTGAAGCTTTCTTT. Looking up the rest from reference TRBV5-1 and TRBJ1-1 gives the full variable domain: KAGVTQTPRYLIKTRGQQVTLSCSPISGHRSVSWYQQTPGQGLQFLFEYFSETQRNKGNFPGRFSGRQFSNSRSEMNVSTLELGDSALYLCASSLAGTPMNTEAFFGQGTRLTVV.

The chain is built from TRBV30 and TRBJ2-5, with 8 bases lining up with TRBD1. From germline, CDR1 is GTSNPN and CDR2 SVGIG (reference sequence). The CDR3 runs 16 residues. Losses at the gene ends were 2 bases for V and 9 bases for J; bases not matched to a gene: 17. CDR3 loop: CAWSRLMDRALMAQYF. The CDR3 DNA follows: TGTGCCTGGAGTCGCCTAATGGACAGGGCCCTGATGGCCCAGTACTTC.